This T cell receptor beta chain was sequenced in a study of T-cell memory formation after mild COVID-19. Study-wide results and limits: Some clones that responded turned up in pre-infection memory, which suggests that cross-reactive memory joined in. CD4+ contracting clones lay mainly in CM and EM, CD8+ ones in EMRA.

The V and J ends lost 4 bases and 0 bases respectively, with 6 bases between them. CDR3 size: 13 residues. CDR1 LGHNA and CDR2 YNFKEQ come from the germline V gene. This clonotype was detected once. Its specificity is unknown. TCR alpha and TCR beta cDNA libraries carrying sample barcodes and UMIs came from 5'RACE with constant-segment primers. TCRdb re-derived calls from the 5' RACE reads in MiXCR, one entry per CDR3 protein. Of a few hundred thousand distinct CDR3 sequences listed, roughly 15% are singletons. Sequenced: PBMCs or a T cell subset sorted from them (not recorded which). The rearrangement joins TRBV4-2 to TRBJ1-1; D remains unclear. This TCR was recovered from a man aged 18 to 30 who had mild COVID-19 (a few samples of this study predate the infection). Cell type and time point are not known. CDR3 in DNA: TGTGCCAGCAGCCCCCATCTGAACACTGAAGCTTTCTTT. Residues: CASSPHLNTEAFF.